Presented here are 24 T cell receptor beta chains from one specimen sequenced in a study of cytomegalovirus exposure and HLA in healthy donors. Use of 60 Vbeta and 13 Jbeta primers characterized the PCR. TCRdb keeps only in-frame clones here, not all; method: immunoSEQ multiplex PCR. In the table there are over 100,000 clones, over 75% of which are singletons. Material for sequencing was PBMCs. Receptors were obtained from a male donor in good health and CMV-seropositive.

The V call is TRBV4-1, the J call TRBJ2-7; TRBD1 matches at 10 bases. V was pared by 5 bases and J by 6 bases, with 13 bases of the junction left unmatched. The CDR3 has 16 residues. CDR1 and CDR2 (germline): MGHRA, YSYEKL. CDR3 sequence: CASSAGVGQGPPEQYF. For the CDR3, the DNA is TGCGCCAGCAGCGCCGGTGTGGGACAGGGGCCCCCCGAGCAGTACTTC.

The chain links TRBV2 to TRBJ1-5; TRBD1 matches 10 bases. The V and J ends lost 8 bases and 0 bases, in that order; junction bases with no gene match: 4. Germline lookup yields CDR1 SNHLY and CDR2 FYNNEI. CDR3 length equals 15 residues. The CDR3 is CASRTGGVSNQPQHF. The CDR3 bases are TGTGCCAGCCGGACAGGGGGAGTTAGCAATCAGCCCCAGCATTTT. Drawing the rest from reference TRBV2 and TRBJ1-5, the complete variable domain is EPEVTQTPSHQVTQMGQEVILRCVPISNHLYFYWYRQILGQKVEFLVSFYNNEISEKSEIFDDQFSVERPDGSNFTLKIRSTKLEDSAMYFCASRTGGVSNQPQHFGDGTRLSIL.

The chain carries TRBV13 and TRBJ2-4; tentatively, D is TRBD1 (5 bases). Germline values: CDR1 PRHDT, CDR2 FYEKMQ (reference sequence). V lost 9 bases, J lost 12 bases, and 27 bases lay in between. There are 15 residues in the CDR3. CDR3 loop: CASRLTWGPDDSQYF. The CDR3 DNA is TGTGCCAGTCGACTTACCTGGGGCCCAGATGACAGTCAGTACTTC. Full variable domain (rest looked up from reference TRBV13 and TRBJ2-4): AAGVIQSPRHLIKEKRETATLKCYPIPRHDTVYWYQQGPGQDPQFLISFYEKMQSDKGSIPDRFSAQQFSDYHSELNMSSLELGDSALYFCASRLTWGPDDSQYFGAGTRLSVL.

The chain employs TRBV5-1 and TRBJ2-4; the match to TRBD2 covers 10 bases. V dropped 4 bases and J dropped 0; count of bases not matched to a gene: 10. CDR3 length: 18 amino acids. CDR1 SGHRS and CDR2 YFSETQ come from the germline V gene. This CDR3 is CASSGGLALNLAKNIQYF. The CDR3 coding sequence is TGCGCCAGCAGCGGGGGACTAGCGTTAAACCTAGCCAAAAACATTCAGTACTTC.

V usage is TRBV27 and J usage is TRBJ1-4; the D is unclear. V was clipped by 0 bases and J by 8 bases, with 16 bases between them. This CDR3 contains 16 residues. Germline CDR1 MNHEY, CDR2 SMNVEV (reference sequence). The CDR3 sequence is CASSLSINSLWEKLFF. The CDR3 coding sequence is TGTGCCAGCAGTTTATCGATCAACAGTCTCTGGGAAAAACTGTTTTTT.

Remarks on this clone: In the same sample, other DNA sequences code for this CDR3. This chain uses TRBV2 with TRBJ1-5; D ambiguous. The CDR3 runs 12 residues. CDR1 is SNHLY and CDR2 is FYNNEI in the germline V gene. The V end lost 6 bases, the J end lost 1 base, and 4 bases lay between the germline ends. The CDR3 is CASRGSNQPQHF. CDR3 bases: TGTGCCAGCAGGGGCAGCAATCAGCCCCAGCATTTT.

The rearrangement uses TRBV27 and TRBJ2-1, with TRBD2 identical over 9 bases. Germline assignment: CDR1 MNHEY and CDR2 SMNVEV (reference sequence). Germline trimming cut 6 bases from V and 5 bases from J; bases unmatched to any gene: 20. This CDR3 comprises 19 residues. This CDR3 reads CASRPLAGGPGFRNNEQFF. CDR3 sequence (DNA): TGTGCCAGCAGACCCCTTGCGGGAGGGCCGGGGTTTAGAAACAATGAGCAGTTCTTC.

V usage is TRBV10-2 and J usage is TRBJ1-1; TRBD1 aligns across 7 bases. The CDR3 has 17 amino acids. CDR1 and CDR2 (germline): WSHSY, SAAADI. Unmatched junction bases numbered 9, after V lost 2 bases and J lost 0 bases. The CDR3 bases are TGCGCCAGCAGTGAGGCTCCCTGGGACAGAATGAACACTGAAGCTTTCTTT. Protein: CASSEAPWDRMNTEAFF.

The CDR3 DNA reads TGTGCCAGCAGTTCAGACAGGGAGGCTGAAGCTTTCTTT. It is translated as CASSSDREAEAFF. The chain combines TRBV28 with TRBJ1-1, with 7 nucleotides matching TRBD1. There are 13 residues in the CDR3. Germline V gives CDR1 MDHEN, CDR2 SYDVKM. The junction had 5 bases not matched to a gene; V was cut back by 4 bases and J by 6 bases.

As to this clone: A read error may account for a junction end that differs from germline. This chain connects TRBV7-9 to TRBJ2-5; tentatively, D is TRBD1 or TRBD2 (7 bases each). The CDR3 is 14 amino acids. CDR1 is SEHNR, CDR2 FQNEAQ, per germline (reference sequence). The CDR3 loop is CSSSLAGQGGSQYF. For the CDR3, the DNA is TGTTCCAGCAGCTTAGCGGGTCAGGGGGGATCCCAGTACTTC.

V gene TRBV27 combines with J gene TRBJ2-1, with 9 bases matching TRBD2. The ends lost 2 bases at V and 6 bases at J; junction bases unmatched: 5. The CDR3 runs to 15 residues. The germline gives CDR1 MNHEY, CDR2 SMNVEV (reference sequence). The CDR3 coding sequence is TGTGCCAGCAGTTTAGGCGGGAGGGCCGTCAATGAGCAGTTCTTC. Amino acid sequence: CASSLGGRAVNEQFF.

CDR3 sequence: CASSPQGKGLGWYEQYF. The CDR3 DNA sequence: TGTGCCAGCTCACCACAAGGAAAAGGACTGGGATGGTACGAGCAGTACTTC. The chain employs TRBV18 and TRBJ2-7; TRBD2 is a possible D gene (5 bases). Germline CDR1 reads KGHSH; CDR2 reads LQKENI. The CDR3 sequence is 17 residues long. V was clipped by 1 base and J by 4 bases, with 20 bases between them. Full variable domain (remainder filled in from reference TRBV18 and TRBJ2-7): NAGVMQNPRHLVRRRGQEARLRCSPMKGHSHVYWYRQLPEEGLKFMVYLQKENIIDESGMPKERFSAEFPKEGPSILRIQQVVRGDSAAYFCASSPQGKGLGWYEQYFGPGTRLTVT.

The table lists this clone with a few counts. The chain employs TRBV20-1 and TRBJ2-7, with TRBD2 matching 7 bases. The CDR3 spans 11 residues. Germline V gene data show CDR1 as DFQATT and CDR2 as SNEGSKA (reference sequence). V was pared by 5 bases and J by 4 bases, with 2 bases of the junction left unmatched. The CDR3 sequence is CSAGGGYEQYF. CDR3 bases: TGCAGTGCTGGGGGAGGGTACGAGCAGTACTTC.

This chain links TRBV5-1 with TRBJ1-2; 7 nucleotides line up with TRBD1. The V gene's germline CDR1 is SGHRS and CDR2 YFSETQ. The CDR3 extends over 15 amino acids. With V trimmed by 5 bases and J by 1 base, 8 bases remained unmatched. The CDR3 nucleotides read TGCGCCAGCAGTTTCGACAGGGCGGGTAACTATGGCTACACCTTC. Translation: CASSFDRAGNYGYTF.

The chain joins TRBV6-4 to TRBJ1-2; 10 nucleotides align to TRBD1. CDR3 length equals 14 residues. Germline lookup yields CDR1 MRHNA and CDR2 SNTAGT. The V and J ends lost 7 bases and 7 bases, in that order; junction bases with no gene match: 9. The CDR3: CASKGPGTGVGYTF. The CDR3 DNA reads TGTGCCAGCAAGGGTCCCGGGACAGGGGTTGGCTACACCTTC.

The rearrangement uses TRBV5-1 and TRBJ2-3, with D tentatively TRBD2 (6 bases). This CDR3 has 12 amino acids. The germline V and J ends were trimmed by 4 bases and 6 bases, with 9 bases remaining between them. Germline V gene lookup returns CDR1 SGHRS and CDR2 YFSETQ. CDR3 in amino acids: CASSQLADTQYF. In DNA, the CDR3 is TGCGCCAGCAGCCAGCTAGCGGATACGCAGTATTTT.

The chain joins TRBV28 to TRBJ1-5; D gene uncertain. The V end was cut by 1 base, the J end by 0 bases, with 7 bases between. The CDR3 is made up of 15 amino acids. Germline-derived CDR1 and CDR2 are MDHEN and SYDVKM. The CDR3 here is CASSLFGDSNQPQHF. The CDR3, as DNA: TGTGCCAGCAGTTTATTCGGGGATAGCAATCAGCCCCAGCATTTT. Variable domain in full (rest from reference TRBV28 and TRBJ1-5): DVKVTQSSRYLVKRTGEKVFLECVQDMDHENMFWYRQDPGLGLRLIYFSYDVKMKEKGDIPEGYSVSREKKERFSLILESASTNQTSMYLCASSLFGDSNQPQHFGDGTRLSIL.

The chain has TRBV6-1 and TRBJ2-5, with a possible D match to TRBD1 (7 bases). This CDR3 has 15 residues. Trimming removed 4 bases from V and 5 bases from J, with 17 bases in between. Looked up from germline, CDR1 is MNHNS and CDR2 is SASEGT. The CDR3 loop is CASSVLGGGGETQYF. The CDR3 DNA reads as TGTGCCAGCAGTGTCCTAGGAGGGGGCGGCGAGACCCAGTACTTC.

CDR3 bases: TGTGCCAGCAGTGTCGGGGAGAACACTGAAGCTTTCTTT. It is translated as CASSVGENTEAFF. The chain joins TRBV7-6 to TRBJ1-1; no firm D call. The CDR3 covers 13 residues. V was clipped by 6 bases and J by 1 base, with 9 bases between them. Germline V gives CDR1 SGHVS, CDR2 FNYEAQ.

The CDR3 bases are TGCGCCAGCAGCCCCACGGGACAGTATAACACCGGGGAGCTGTTTTTT. Amino acid sequence: CASSPTGQYNTGELFF. The rearrangement uses TRBV4-1 and TRBJ2-2, with TRBD1 matching over 7 bases. The CDR3 consists of 16 residues. The germline V gene has CDR1 MGHRA and CDR2 YSYEKL. V was clipped by 4 bases and J by 2 bases; unmatched bases: 7.

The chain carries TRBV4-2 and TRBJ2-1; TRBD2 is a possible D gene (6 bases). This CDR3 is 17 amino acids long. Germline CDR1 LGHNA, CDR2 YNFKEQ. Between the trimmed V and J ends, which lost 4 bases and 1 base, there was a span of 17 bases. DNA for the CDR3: TGTGCCAGCAGCCGAAGTGTCCTACGGGAGTCCTACAATGAGCAGTTCTTC. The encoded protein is CASSRSVLRESYNEQFF.

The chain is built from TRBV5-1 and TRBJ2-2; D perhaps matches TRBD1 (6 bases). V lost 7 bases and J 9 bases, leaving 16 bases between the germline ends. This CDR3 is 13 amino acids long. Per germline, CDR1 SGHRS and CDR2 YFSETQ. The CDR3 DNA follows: TGCGCCAGCGCCGTGGGGGCTCTACGGGAGCTGTTTTTT. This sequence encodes CASAVGALRELFF.

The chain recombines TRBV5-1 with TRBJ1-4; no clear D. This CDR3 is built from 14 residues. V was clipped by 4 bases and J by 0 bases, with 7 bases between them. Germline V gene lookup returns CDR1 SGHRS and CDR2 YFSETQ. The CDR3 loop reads CASSPFSTNEKLFF. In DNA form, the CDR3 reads TGCGCCAGCAGCCCCTTTTCAACTAATGAAAAACTGTTTTTT. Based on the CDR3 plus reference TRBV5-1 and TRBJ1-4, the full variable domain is KAGVTQTPRYLIKTRGQQVTLSCSPISGHRSVSWYQQTPGQGLQFLFEYFSETQRNKGNFPGRFSGRQFSNSRSEMNVSTLELGDSALYLCASSPFSTNEKLFFGSGTQLSVL.

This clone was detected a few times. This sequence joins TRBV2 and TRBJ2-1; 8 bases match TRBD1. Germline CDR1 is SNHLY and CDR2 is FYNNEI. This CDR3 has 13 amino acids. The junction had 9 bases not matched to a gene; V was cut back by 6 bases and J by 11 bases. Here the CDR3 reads CASRPDRVSQQFF. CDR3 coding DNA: TGTGCCAGCAGGCCGGACAGGGTATCTCAGCAGTTCTTC.